Below, 7 T cell receptor beta chains from the same sample are listed, as sequenced in a study of shared clonotypes between healthy human individuals. The protocol was immunoSEQ multiplex PCR, while the TCRdb copy is restricted to in-frame clones and leaves out a portion. The sample contains millions of clones, around nine tenths of which appear only once. The sequenced sample was naive CD4+ T cells sorted from blood. Subset noted: CD45RA+ positively selected. The receptors here all came from a young man in good health.

The V call is TRBV5-1, the J call TRBJ2-3; no clear D. Trimming took off 0 bases at V and 7 bases at J, with 9 bases between the two ends. Germline assignment: CDR1 SGHRS and CDR2 YFSETQ. CDR3 length: 13 residues. CDR3 sequence: CASSLGTANTQYF. CDR3 DNA sequence: TGCGCCAGCAGCTTGGGAACGGCGAATACGCAGTATTTT.

This clone occurred a few times. Other DNA sequences in the sample encode the same CDR3. The chain employs TRBV7-9 and TRBJ2-7, with 9 bases matching TRBD1. The ends lost 1 base at V and 3 bases at J; junction bases unmatched: 1. Germline-derived CDR1 and CDR2 are SEHNR and FQNEAQ (reference sequence). CDR3 size: 14 residues. The CDR3 is CASSLGGQGYEQYF. In DNA form, the CDR3 reads TGTGCCAGCAGCTTAGGGGGACAGGGCTACGAGCAGTACTTC.

J is TRBJ2-2 and V is TRBV5-1; maybe TRBD2 (5 bases). Germline V gene sequence: CDR1 SGHRS, CDR2 YFSETQ. The CDR3 is 16 residues long. V was clipped by 7 bases and J by 2 bases, with 18 bases between them. The CDR3 spells CASRTVGLQNTGELFF. In DNA form, the CDR3 reads TGCGCCAGCCGAACAGTTGGACTGCAAAACACCGGGGAGCTGTTTTTT.

The rearrangement uses TRBV7-9 and TRBJ2-2; a weak D match, TRBD2 (6 bases). V gave up 3 bases and J gave up 5 bases, with 10 bases separating them. Germline values: CDR1 SEHNR, CDR2 FQNEAQ (reference sequence). The CDR3 has 14 amino acids. DNA of the CDR3: TGTGCCAGCAGCTTCTGGCGGGAAACCGGGGAGCTGTTTTTT. Translating it yields CASSFWRETGELFF.

The rearrangement joins TRBV7-2 to TRBJ2-1; tentative D call: TRBD2 (6 bases). The CDR3 contains 14 residues. V was clipped by 5 bases and J by 4 bases, with 12 bases between them. Germline V gives CDR1 SGHTA, CDR2 FQGNSA. This CDR3 reads CASSLPGRYNEQFF. CDR3 nucleotide sequence: TGTGCCAGCAGCCTCCCGGGGAGGTACAATGAGCAGTTCTTC.

The chain carries TRBV25-1 and TRBJ2-7; D possibly matches TRBD1 or TRBD2 (6 bases each). The CDR3 runs 12 residues. V was trimmed by 6 bases and J by 5 bases, leaving 11 bases between them. Germline CDR1 and CDR2: MGHDK and SYGVNS. The CDR3 bases are TGTGCCAGCAGCGGGGGCACAGACGAGCAGTACTTC. Its protein is CASSGGTDEQYF.

This chain uses TRBV6-1 with TRBJ1-2, with TRBD1 as a possible D gene (5 bases). The length of the CDR3 is 14 residues. Germline values: CDR1 MNHNS, CDR2 SASEGT. V was shortened by 7 bases and J by 2 bases, with 14 bases between the two germline ends. In DNA form, the CDR3 reads TGTGCCAGCACCCGCCAGGGCCCGAACTATGGCTACACCTTC. It translates to CASTRQGPNYGYTF.